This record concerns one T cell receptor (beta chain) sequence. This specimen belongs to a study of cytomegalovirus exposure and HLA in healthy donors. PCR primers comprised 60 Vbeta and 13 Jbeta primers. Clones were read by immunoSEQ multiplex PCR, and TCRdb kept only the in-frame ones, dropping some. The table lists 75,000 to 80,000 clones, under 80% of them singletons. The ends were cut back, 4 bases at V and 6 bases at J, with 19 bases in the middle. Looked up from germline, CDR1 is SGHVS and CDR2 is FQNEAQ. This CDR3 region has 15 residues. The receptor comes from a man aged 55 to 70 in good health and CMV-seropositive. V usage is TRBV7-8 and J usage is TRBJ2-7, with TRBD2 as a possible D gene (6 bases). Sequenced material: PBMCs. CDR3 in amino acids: CASSWRSGDLSEQYF. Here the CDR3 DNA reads TGTGCCAGCAGCTGGCGATCGGGGGACTTATCCGAGCAGTACTTC.